Following are 20 T cell receptor beta chains from one sample sequenced in a study of blood T cells in healthy people across ages. A sample-barcoded 5' primer and a J-beta primer mix were used in a second PCR of roughly 6 to 11 cycles. TCRdb reprocessed the 5' RACE reads with MiXCR, giving one entry per CDR3 protein. This table has 650,000 to 1,000,000 distinct CDR3 sequences, 35% to 50% appearing once. Sequenced sample: blood. The origin of the receptors is a man older than 75 in good health.

As DNA, the CDR3 is TGCGCCAGCAGCTCAGGGGGCCAACCCTACGAGCAGTACTTC. This gives the protein CASSSGGQPYEQYF. The chain links TRBV5-1 to TRBJ2-7; 8 bases fit TRBD1. Unmatched junction bases numbered 4, after V lost 3 bases and J lost 2 bases. Germline loops: CDR1 SGHRS, CDR2 YFSETQ. This CDR3 has 14 residues.

With respect to this clonotype: This sequence may be a read error, since a much larger clone differs from it by one base. V is TRBV4-3 and J is TRBJ2-7, with D possibly TRBD2 on 6 matching bases. Germline-derived CDR1 and CDR2 are LGHNA and YSLEER. With 1 base removed from V and 7 bases from J, the gap between germline ends came to 17 bases. This CDR3 contains 15 residues. The CDR3 region is CASSQAGATYNEQYF. For the CDR3, the DNA is TGCGCCAGCAGCCAAGCGGGAGCCACCTACAATGAGCAGTACTTC.

This clonotype was counted ten times or more. This may be a read error: a much more frequent sequence differs by one nucleotide. J is TRBJ2-1 and V is TRBV29-1; 10 nucleotides match TRBD1. The assigned J gene may be wrong: the sequence end matches TRBJ2-7 better. Looked up from germline, CDR1 is SQVTM and CDR2 is ANQGSEA. The CDR3 consists of 12 residues. CDR3 nucleotide sequence: TGCAGCGGCGGGACAGGGGACAATGAGCAGTACTTC. Its protein is CSGGTGDNEQYF.

This clonotype was seen ten or more times. The chain combines TRBV7-2 with TRBJ2-2, with TRBD2 matching 7 bases. This CDR3 region has 18 residues. CDR1 and CDR2 from the germline V gene are SGHTA and FQGNSA. V lost 2 bases and J lost 5; bases outside the gene matches: 14. The CDR3 loop is CASSLSPVEGGLTGELFF. CDR3 coding DNA: TGTGCCAGCAGCTTAAGCCCCGTCGAGGGAGGGCTTACCGGGGAGCTGTTTTTT.

This clonotype showed up just a few times. This chain links TRBV12-3 or TRBV12-4 with TRBJ2-5; 11 nucleotides agree with TRBD2. CDR3 length: 15 amino acids. The V segment lost 6 bases and the J segment 1 base; nucleotides outside the gene matches: 4. The CDR3 loop reads CASRQGTSGQETQYF. The CDR3 DNA follows: TGTGCCAGCAGACAAGGGACTAGCGGCCAAGAGACCCAGTACTTC.

This clonotype was seen many times. This chain connects TRBV7-2 to TRBJ2-1, with TRBD2 matching 7 bases. The CDR3 is 15 amino acids. CDR1 is SGHTA and CDR2 is FQGNSA in the germline V gene. After removal of 1 base from V and 3 bases from J, the junction contained 3 bases not matched to a gene. The CDR3 protein is CASSLGGSNYNEQFF. CDR3 DNA sequence: TGTGCCAGCAGCTTAGGCGGGAGTAACTACAATGAGCAGTTCTTC.

This clonotype showed up just once. The chain recombines TRBV6-5 with TRBJ2-5; a possible D gene is TRBD1 (6 bases). The germline V gene has CDR1 MNHEY and CDR2 SVGAGI. The CDR3 runs to 15 residues. V lost 6 bases, J lost 2 bases, and 16 bases lay in between. This chain's CDR3 is CASRSGTIPQETQYF. DNA for the CDR3: TGTGCCAGCAGGTCCGGGACAATTCCTCAAGAGACCCAGTACTTC.

The chain joins TRBV27 to TRBJ2-7; D may match TRBD1 or TRBD2 (5 bases each). V lost 5 bases and J 6 bases, leaving 17 bases between the germline ends. The CDR3 spans 14 residues. CDR1 MNHEY and CDR2 SMNVEV come from the germline V gene (reference sequence). The DNA for the CDR3 is TGTGCCAGCAGTGGAATAATCCCTGGGGGCGAGCAGTACTTC. Its protein product is CASSGIIPGGEQYF.

This clonotype has only a few counts. The chain links TRBV10-3 to TRBJ2-6, with a weak D call TRBD2 (6 bases). V was cut by 10 bases and J by 0 bases, with 16 bases left in between. The CDR3 totals 16 residues. Germline-derived CDR1 and CDR2 are ENHRY and SYGVKD. The CDR3, as DNA: TGTGCCACCGAATCGGGGGTTCCCTCTGGGGCCAACGTCCTGACTTTC. As protein: CATESGVPSGANVLTF.

CDR3 nucleotide sequence: TGCAGTGTTCGAGGACTAGCTAGAAGCACAGATACGCAGTATTTT. This translates into CSVRGLARSTDTQYF. V gene TRBV20-1 combines with J gene TRBJ2-3; 8 bases line up with TRBD2. The V gene end was trimmed by 7 bases and the J gene end by 0 bases; junction bases not matched to a gene: 9. Germline V lookup: CDR1 DFQATT, CDR2 SNEGSKA (reference sequence). CDR3 length equals 15 residues.

This clonotype was observed a handful of times. The genes are TRBV7-9 and TRBJ2-7; D uncertain. CDR3 size: 13 residues. Trimming removed 0 bases from V and 5 bases from J, with 8 bases in between. Looked up from germline, CDR1 is SEHNR and CDR2 is FQNEAQ (reference sequence). CDR3 sequence: CASSLASTDEQYF. The DNA of the CDR3 is TGTGCCAGCAGCTTAGCTTCAACTGACGAGCAGTACTTC.

Concerning this clonotype itself: This could be a read error, since a much larger clone is one nucleotide away. The V and J genes are TRBV7-3 and TRBJ2-7, with D possibly being TRBD1 or TRBD2 (6 bases each). The CDR3 covers 14 residues. The germline V gene has CDR1 SGHTA and CDR2 FQGTGA. The V gene lost 2 bases and the J gene lost 7 bases, with 15 bases spanning the gap. The CDR3 coding sequence is TGTGCCAGCAGCTTAGCGGGGACATACAATGAGCAGTACTTC. It translates to CASSLAGTYNEQYF.

This chain uses TRBV5-1 with TRBJ1-5, with D perhaps TRBD1 (5 bases). This CDR3 has 14 residues. Per germline, CDR1 SGHRS and CDR2 YFSETQ. V was cut by 4 bases and J by 4 bases, with 12 bases left in between. CDR3 residues: CASSPGLENQPQHF. In nucleotides, the CDR3 is TGCGCCAGCAGCCCAGGGCTCGAGAATCAGCCCCAGCATTTT. The whole variable domain, filled in from reference TRBV5-1 and TRBJ1-5, reads KAGVTQTPRYLIKTRGQQVTLSCSPISGHRSVSWYQQTPGQGLQFLFEYFSETQRNKGNFPGRFSGRQFSNSRSEMNVSTLELGDSALYLCASSPGLENQPQHFGDGTRLSIL.

This chain connects TRBV5-6 to TRBJ2-1; the D is unclear. V was clipped by 2 bases and J by 6 bases, with 12 bases between them. The germline CDR1 and CDR2 sequences are SGHDT and YYEEEE. The CDR3 spans 14 residues. Here the CDR3 DNA reads TGTGCCAGCAGCTTTATACGAGAGAGCAATGAGCAGTTCTTC. Translation gives CASSFIRESNEQFF.

The chain carries TRBV7-2 and TRBJ2-2, with D hard to call. Trimming cost V 5 bases and J 1 base, with 8 bases left between them. Germline CDR1 reads SGHTA; CDR2 reads FQGNSA. CDR3 length: 14 amino acids. CDR3 protein: CASSPIRNTGELFF. DNA of the CDR3: TGTGCCAGCAGCCCTATCAGGAACACCGGGGAGCTGTTTTTT.

In its sample, this clonotype was seen many times. The gene calls are TRBV6-5 and TRBJ2-1; maybe TRBD2 (5 bases). Germline V gene data show CDR1 as MNHEY and CDR2 as SVGAGI. The CDR3 runs 15 residues. The germline V and J ends were trimmed by 0 bases and 9 bases, with 15 bases remaining between them. The CDR3 DNA reads TGTGCCAGCAGTTACTCGAGGGCGCAAGGCGGTGAGCAGTTCTTC. It encodes CASSYSRAQGGEQFF.

This rearrangement joins TRBV20-1 to TRBJ2-7, with TRBD1 identical over 7 bases. V lost 6 bases to trimming and J lost 0 bases; unmatched junction nucleotides: 5. The CDR3 is 13 amino acids. CDR1 and CDR2 from the germline V gene are DFQATT and SNEGSKA (reference sequence). CDR3 protein: CSASDRDSYEQYF. The CDR3 coding sequence is TGCAGTGCGTCAGACAGGGACTCCTACGAGCAGTACTTC.

The V and J genes are TRBV11-1 and TRBJ2-4, with D perhaps TRBD1 (7 bases). Per the germline V gene, CDR1 is SGHAT and CDR2 is FQDESV (reference sequence). The CDR3 has 16 residues. V lost 5 bases, J lost 0 bases, and 14 bases lay in between. The CDR3 spells CASSPFRGAAKNIQYF. The CDR3 DNA is TGTGCCAGCAGCCCTTTCAGGGGGGCAGCCAAAAACATTCAGTACTTC. The full variable domain, in which reference TRBV11-1 and TRBJ2-4 provide the parts outside the CDR3, is EAEVAQSPRYKITEKSQAVAFWCDPISGHATLYWYRQILGQGPELLVQFQDESVVDDSQLPKDRFSAERLKGVDSTLKIQPAELGDSAMYLCASSPFRGAAKNIQYFGAGTRLSVL.

The chain is built from TRBV24-1 and TRBJ2-2; possibly TRBD1 for D (6 bases). From germline, CDR1 is KGHDR and CDR2 SFDVKD. The V gene lost 4 bases and the J gene lost 8 bases, with 13 bases spanning the gap. The CDR3 length is 14 residues. The chain's CDR3 is CATSDHGGAGELFF. DNA of the CDR3: TGTGCCACCAGTGACCATGGGGGCGCTGGGGAGCTGTTTTTT.

About this clonotype: This could be a read error, since a much larger clone is one nucleotide away. The chain is built from TRBV12-3 or TRBV12-4 and TRBJ2-3; unclear D gene. Trimming shortened V by 1 base and J by 0 bases, and 11 bases separated the two germline ends. The CDR3 contains 16 residues. CDR3 sequence (DNA): TGTGCCAGCAGTTTAGGCCTAGGGCACAGCACAGATACGCAGTATTTT. The encoded protein is CASSLGLGHSTDTQYF.